The clone carrying this TCR beta chain came up many times. What it recognizes is unknown. V dropped 3 bases and J dropped 8; count of bases not matched to a gene: 7. Germline V gene data show CDR1 as LNHNV and CDR2 as YYDKDF (reference sequence). There are 14 residues in the CDR3. Whole-study results and caveats: Larger-cohort validation covered only one TCR beta V-J rearrangement. Greatest tumor Treg TCR overlap was with tumor naive CD4+ cells.

After constant-region reverse-primer amplification, full-length variable regions underwent semi-nested PCR with Nested Universal Primer A. TCRdb re-analysed the 5' RACE reads in MiXCR, keeping a single row per CDR3 protein. This sample carries over 45,000 distinct CDR3 sequences, less than 30% of them seen once, and the ten largest clones take roughly 2.1%. The sorted Tregs were CD4+CD25+CD127-/low cells. The chain employs TRBV15 and TRBJ1-2; 9 nucleotides line up with TRBD1. Specimen: tumor-infiltrating Tregs sorted from the breast tumor. The clonotype was recovered from a female donor with breast cancer. CDR3: CATSSFGQGRGYTF. In nucleotides, the CDR3 is TGTGCCACCAGCAGCTTCGGACAGGGGAGAGGCTACACCTTC. The full variable domain, rest sourced from reference TRBV15 and TRBJ1-2, is DAMVIQNPRYQVTQFGKPVTLSCSQTLNHNVMYWYQQKSSQAPKLLFHYYDKDFNNEADTPDNFQSRRPNTSFCFLDIRSPGLGDTAMYLCATSSFGQGRGYTFGSGTRLTVV.